This paragraph covers one T cell receptor beta chain sequence. The sample comes from a study of blood T cell repertoires in COVID-19. Libraries were prepared by immunoSEQ multiplex PCR; TCRdb keeps only in-frame clonotypes and omits some of them. The data show under 200,000 clones, approximately 89% seen once. Trimming removed 2 bases at V and 8 bases at J, with 15 bases between. CDR3 size: 14 residues. Germline V gene lookup returns CDR1 SGHTA and CDR2 FQGTGA. Sequencing was done on a sample of peripheral blood. The sequence derives from an older man with acute or convalescent COVID-19. The rearrangement joins TRBV7-3 to TRBJ1-2; D is undetermined. The CDR3, as DNA: TGTGCCAGCAGCTTAGCGCACGGGAATGCGGGCTACACCTTC. The encoded protein is CASSLAHGNAGYTF.